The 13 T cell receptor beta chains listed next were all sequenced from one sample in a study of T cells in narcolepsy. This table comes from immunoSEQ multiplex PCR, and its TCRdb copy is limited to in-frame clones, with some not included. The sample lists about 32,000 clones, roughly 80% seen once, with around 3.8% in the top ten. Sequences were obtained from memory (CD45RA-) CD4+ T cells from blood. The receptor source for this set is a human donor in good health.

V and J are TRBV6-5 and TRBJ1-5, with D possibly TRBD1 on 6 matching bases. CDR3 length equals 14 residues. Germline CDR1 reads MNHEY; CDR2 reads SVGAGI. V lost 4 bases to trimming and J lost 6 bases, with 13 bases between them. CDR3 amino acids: CASSSTTGGQPQHF. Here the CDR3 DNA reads TGTGCCAGCAGTTCCACGACAGGAGGTCAGCCCCAGCATTTT.

The CDR3 protein is CASSWGAGDSNQPQHF. The CDR3 DNA reads as TGTGCCAGCAGCTGGGGGGCAGGCGATAGCAATCAGCCCCAGCATTTT. V gene TRBV5-6 combines with J gene TRBJ1-5; possible D gene TRBD1, 6 bases. Trimming took 3 bases from V and 0 from J, leaving 13 bases between them. Germline V CDR1 and CDR2: SGHDT, YYEEEE. The CDR3 extends over 16 amino acids.

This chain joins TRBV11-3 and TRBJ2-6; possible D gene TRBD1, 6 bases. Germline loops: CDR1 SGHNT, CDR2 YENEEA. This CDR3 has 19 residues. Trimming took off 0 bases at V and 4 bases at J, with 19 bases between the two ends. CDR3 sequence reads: CASSLDRDNPLRGANVLTF. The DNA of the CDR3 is TGTGCCAGCAGCTTAGATAGGGACAACCCCCTGCGAGGGGCCAACGTCCTGACTTTC.

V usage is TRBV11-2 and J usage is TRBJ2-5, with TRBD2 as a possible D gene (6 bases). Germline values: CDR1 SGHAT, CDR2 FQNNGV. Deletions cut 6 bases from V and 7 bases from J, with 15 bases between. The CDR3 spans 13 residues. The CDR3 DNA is TGTGCCAGCAGTTCGGGGGATCGTAGGACCCAGTACTTC. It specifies CASSSGDRRTQYF.

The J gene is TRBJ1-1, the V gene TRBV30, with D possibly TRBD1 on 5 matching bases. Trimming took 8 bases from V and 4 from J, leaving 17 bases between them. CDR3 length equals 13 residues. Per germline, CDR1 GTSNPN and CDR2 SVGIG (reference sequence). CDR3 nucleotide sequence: TGTGCCGCAAACGACGGGGCTGGCACTGAAGCTTTCTTT. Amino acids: CAANDGAGTEAFF.

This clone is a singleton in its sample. The CDR3 here is CAISDGPSSEQYF. The CDR3 DNA reads as TGTGCCATCAGTGACGGTCCTAGTTCCGAGCAGTACTTC. The rearrangement joins TRBV10-3 to TRBJ2-7; no definite D call. Germline V lookup: CDR1 ENHRY, CDR2 SYGVKD. The CDR3 contains 13 residues. V was cut by 3 bases and J by 6 bases, with 12 bases left in between.

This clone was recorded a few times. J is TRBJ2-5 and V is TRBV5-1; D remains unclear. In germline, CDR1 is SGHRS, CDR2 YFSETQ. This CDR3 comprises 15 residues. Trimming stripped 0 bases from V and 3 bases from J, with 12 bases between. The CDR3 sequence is CASSLAATMEETQYF. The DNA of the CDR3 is TGCGCCAGCAGCTTGGCGGCCACTATGGAAGAGACCCAGTACTTC. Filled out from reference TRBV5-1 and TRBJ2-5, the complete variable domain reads KAGVTQTPRYLIKTRGQQVTLSCSPISGHRSVSWYQQTPGQGLQFLFEYFSETQRNKGNFPGRFSGRQFSNSRSEMNVSTLELGDSALYLCASSLAATMEETQYFGPGTRLLVL.

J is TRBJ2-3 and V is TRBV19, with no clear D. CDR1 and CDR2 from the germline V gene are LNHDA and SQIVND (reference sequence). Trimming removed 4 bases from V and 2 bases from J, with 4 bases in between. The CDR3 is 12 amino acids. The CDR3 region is CASSKDTDTQYF. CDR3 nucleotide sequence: TGTGCCAGTAGTAAGGACACAGATACGCAGTATTTT.

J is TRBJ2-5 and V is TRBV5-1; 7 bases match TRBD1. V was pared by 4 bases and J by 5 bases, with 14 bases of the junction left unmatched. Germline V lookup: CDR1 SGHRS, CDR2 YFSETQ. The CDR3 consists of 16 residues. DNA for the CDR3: TGCGCCAGCAGCAAGTCTTCGGACAGGCCAGGGGAGACCCAGTACTTC. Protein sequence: CASSKSSDRPGETQYF.

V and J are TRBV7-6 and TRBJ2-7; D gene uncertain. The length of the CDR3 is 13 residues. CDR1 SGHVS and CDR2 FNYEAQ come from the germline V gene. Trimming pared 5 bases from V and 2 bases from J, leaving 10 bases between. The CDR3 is CASSRLDTYEQYF. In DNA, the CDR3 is TGTGCCAGCAGCCGACTGGATACCTACGAGCAGTACTTC.

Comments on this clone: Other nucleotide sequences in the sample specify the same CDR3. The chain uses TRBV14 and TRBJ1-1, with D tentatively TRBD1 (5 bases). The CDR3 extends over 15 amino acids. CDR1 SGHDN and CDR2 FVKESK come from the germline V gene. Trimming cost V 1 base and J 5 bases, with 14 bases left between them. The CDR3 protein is CASSQGFQGLTEAFF. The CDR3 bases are TGTGCCAGCAGCCAAGGTTTCCAGGGTTTGACTGAAGCTTTCTTT. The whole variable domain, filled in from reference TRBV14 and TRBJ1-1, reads EAGVTQFPSHSVIEKGQTVTLRCDPISGHDNLYWYRRVMGKEIKFLLHFVKESKQDESGMPNNRFLAERTGGTYSTLKVQPAELEDSGVYFCASSQGFQGLTEAFFGQGTRLTVV.

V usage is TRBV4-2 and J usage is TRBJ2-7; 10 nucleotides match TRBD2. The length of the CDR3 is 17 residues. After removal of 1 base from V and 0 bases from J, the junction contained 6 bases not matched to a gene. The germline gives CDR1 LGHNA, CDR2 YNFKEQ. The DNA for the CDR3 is TGTGCCAGCAGCCAAGGAGGACTAGCGGATAGCTCCTACGAGCAGTACTTC. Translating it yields CASSQGGLADSSYEQYF.

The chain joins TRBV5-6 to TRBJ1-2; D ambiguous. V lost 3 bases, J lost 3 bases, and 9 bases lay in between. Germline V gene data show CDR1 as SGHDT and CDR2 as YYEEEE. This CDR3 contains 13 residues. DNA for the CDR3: TGTGCCAGCAGCTCCCAAGCGCACTATGGCTACACCTTC. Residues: CASSSQAHYGYTF.